This TCR beta chain is drawn from a study of blood T cell repertoires in COVID-19. At the level of the study: Acute-phase and convalescent COVID-19 samples originated in the United States, Italy and Spain. T cells, B-cell-depleted T cells, or PBMCs supplied cDNA or gDNA.

Trimming cost V 3 bases and J 4 bases, with 15 bases left between them. CDR1 SGHTA and CDR2 FQGTGA come from the germline V gene. This CDR3 comprises 16 residues. Clones were read by immunoSEQ multiplex PCR, and TCRdb kept only the in-frame ones, dropping some. The repertoire holds around 240,000 clones, about 90% seen once, with around 1.3% in the top ten. The sequence derives from a human donor in a cohort exposed to, infected with or recovered from COVID-19 (not recorded which). The donor label of this sample is uncertain. The chain has TRBV7-3 and TRBJ2-2; D perhaps matches TRBD1 (6 bases). Sequencing was carried out using PBMCs or T cells enriched from blood (not recorded which). CDR3 region: CASSLGPGELTGELFF. The CDR3 DNA reads as TGTGCCAGCAGCTTGGGGCCAGGGGAACTCACCGGGGAGCTGTTTTTT. The whole variable domain, remainder taken from reference TRBV7-3 and TRBJ2-2, is GAGVSQTPSNKVTEKGKYVELRCDPISGHTALYWYRQSLGQGPEFLIYFQGTGAADDSGLPNDRFFAVRPEGSVSTLKIQRTERGDSAVYLCASSLGPGELTGELFFGEGSRLTVL.